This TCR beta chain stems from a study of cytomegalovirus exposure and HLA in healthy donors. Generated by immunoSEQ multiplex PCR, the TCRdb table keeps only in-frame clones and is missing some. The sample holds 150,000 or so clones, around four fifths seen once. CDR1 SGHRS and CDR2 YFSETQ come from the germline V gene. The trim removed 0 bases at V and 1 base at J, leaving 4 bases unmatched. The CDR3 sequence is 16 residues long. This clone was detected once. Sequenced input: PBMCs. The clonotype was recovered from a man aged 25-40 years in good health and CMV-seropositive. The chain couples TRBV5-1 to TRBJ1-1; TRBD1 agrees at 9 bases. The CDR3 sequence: CASSLEQGAWNTEAFF. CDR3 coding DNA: TGCGCCAGCAGCTTGGAACAGGGGGCATGGAACACTGAAGCTTTCTTT. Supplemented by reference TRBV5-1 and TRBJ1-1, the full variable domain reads KAGVTQTPRYLIKTRGQQVTLSCSPISGHRSVSWYQQTPGQGLQFLFEYFSETQRNKGNFPGRFSGRQFSNSRSEMNVSTLELGDSALYLCASSLEQGAWNTEAFFGQGTRLTVV.